Following are 6 T cell receptor beta chains from one sample sequenced in a study of blood T cells in healthy people across ages. The use of a sample-barcoded 5' primer and a J-beta primer mix characterized a second PCR of about 7 to 12 cycles. TCRdb processed the 5' RACE reads anew with MiXCR; each CDR3 protein has one entry. The table lists almost 800,000 distinct CDR3 sequences, 55% to 70% of them singletons. Sequences were obtained from blood. Every receptor here comes from a young man in good health.

The V call is TRBV9, the J call TRBJ1-2; TRBD1 is a possible D gene (5 bases). The CDR3 runs 15 residues. Trimming removed 3 bases from V and 1 base from J, with 13 bases in between. Per the germline V gene, CDR1 is SGDLS and CDR2 is YYNGEE. The CDR3 DNA reads as TGTGCCAGCAGCGCCAGCCCACAGGTTAACTATGGCTACACCTTC. Its protein product is CASSASPQVNYGYTF.

The rearrangement links TRBV10-3 to TRBJ1-2; TRBD1 aligns across 7 bases. V lost 0 bases and J lost 4; bases outside the gene matches: 8. This CDR3 region has 16 residues. Germline values: CDR1 ENHRY, CDR2 SYGVKD. The CDR3 sequence: CAISESIAGGFYGYTF. CDR3 DNA: TGTGCCATCAGTGAGTCGATAGCAGGGGGTTTCTATGGCTACACCTTC.

This clonotype was seen repeatedly, ten times or more. The rearrangement joins TRBV29-1 to TRBJ1-2; D ambiguous. The V end lost 3 bases, the J end lost 9 bases, and 11 bases lay between the germline ends. In germline, CDR1 is SQVTM, CDR2 ANQGSEA. The CDR3 has 11 amino acids. CDR3 coding DNA: TGCAGCGTTGAGAAGGGTACAAGCTACACCTTC. Its protein product is CSVEKGTSYTF. The entire variable domain, with the rest obtained from reference TRBV29-1 and TRBJ1-2, is as follows: SAVISQKPSRDICQRGTSLTIQCQVDSQVTMMFWYRQQPGQSLTLIATANQGSEATYESGFVIDKFPISRPNLTFSTLTVSNMSPEDSSIYLCSVEKGTSYTFGSGTRLTVV.

This clonotype appeared a single time. The V gene is TRBV10-3, the J gene TRBJ1-2; a possible D gene is TRBD1 (6 bases). V was cut by 9 bases and J by 4 bases, with 21 bases left in between. The CDR3 runs to 15 residues. Germline CDR1 reads ENHRY; CDR2 reads SYGVKD. Here the CDR3 reads CAILPGGARSYGYTF. Written as DNA, the CDR3 is TGTGCCATTCTTCCGGGGGGGGCACGGAGCTATGGCTACACCTTC.

The chain employs TRBV7-6 and TRBJ2-5, with D perhaps assigned TRBD1 or TRBD2 (5 bases each). The J call is uncertain, as TRBJ2-7 better fits the DNA end. Germline CDR1 is SGHVS and CDR2 is FNYEAQ. The CDR3 covers 14 residues. DNA of the CDR3: TGTGCCAGCAGCCGTCAGGGACCCCTCAACGAGCAGTACTTC. As protein: CASSRQGPLNEQYF.

This clonotype was counted a few times. For the CDR3, the DNA is TGTGCCAGCAGTTTGGACGGATTCTACGAGCAGTACTTC. Translating gives CASSLDGFYEQYF. This chain joins TRBV12-3 or TRBV12-4 and TRBJ2-5, with D unresolved. The end of the DNA aligns better with TRBJ2-7, so the J call may be wrong. The CDR3 sequence is 13 residues long.